What follows describes a single TCR beta chain. Its antigen is undetermined. CDR1 is SGHRS, CDR2 YFSETQ, per germline. The CDR3 length is 16 residues. V lost 1 base to trimming and J lost 3 bases, with 14 bases between them. This entry is derived from a study of T cell responses to AZD1222 COVID-19 vaccine. Background on the study: Analyses pooled second doses at about 4 or about 12 weeks.

Libraries were prepared by immunoSEQ multiplex PCR; TCRdb keeps only in-frame clonotypes and omits some of them. The sample consists of about 150,000 clones, about 91% of them appearing once. General study findings and limits: Reportedly, nearly half the spike-specific TCRs target unmutated variant regions. Across spike, vaccine-associated CD4 TCRs were found, dominant at 160-218 and 743-854.

This specimen was peripheral blood, taken on day 0 of AZD1222 vaccination. The TCR originated in an adult in good health. The V gene is TRBV5-1, the J gene TRBJ2-1; possibly TRBD1 for D (6 bases). CDR3: CASSLSGQRLYNEQFF. In DNA form, the CDR3 reads TGCGCCAGCAGCTTGAGTGGACAGAGGCTCTACAATGAGCAGTTCTTC.